Below are 32 T cell receptor beta chains sequenced from a single sample in a study of CD8 T cells in Susac syndrome. With random hexamers, reverse transcription was performed on about 0.5 to 1 ug of RNA. Using its own MiXCR run on the immunoSEQ multiplex PCR reads, TCRdb lists one record per CDR3 protein. The sample includes about 150,000 distinct CDR3 sequences, around 95% of them seen just once. What was sequenced was CD8+ T cells from PBMCs. These receptors all come from a human donor with multiple sclerosis.

The rearrangement links TRBV14 to TRBJ2-1; D gene unclear. V lost 1 base and J lost 1, with 8 bases in between. Germline CDR1 SGHDN, CDR2 FVKESK. There are 15 residues in the CDR3. The DNA of the CDR3 is TGTGCCAGCAGCCAAGGATTTCGGTCCTACAATGAGCAGTTCTTC. Protein product: CASSQGFRSYNEQFF.

This clonotype was recorded once. The rearrangement links TRBV7-3 to TRBJ2-7, with 11 positions matching TRBD2. The CDR3 loop spans 18 amino acids. The J segment lost 0 bases and the V segment lost 2 bases, leaving 9 bases of the junction unmatched. From germline, CDR1 is SGHTA and CDR2 FQGTGA. DNA for the CDR3: TGTGCCAGCAGCTTATACCCAACTAGCGGGGGCTTCTCCTACGAGCAGTACTTC. It encodes CASSLYPTSGGFSYEQYF.

This chain joins TRBV28 and TRBJ2-1; TRBD2 agrees at 13 bases. This CDR3 has 13 residues. V was pared by 10 bases and J by 7 bases, with 4 bases of the junction left unmatched. The V gene's germline CDR1 is MDHEN and CDR2 SYDVKM. DNA of the CDR3: TGTGCCACGGGACTAGCGGGGATTAATGAGCAGTTCTTC. It is translated as CATGLAGINEQFF.

The chain links TRBV19 to TRBJ1-2, with no clear D. This CDR3 contains 13 residues. Germline V lookup: CDR1 LNHDA, CDR2 SQIVND (reference sequence). Trimming removed 5 bases at V and 5 bases at J, with 12 bases between. The CDR3 sequence: CASSPREYYGYTF. The CDR3 DNA sequence: TGTGCCAGTAGTCCCCGGGAATATTATGGCTACACCTTC.

This clonotype was seen only once. The CDR3 nucleotides are TGTGCCAGCAGCCCAATAATACCCGAGGCCCACACAGATACGCAGTATTTT. Amino acids: CASSPIIPEAHTDTQYF. The chain has TRBV6-1 and TRBJ2-3; no definite D call. Deletions cut 6 bases from V and 2 bases from J, with 21 bases between. Germline V lookup: CDR1 MNHNS, CDR2 SASEGT. The CDR3 totals 17 residues.

On this clonotype itself: One end of the junction fails to match germline, which may point to a read error. The V and J genes are TRBV5-1 and TRBJ1-1; D gene unclear. Germline V CDR1 and CDR2: SGHRS, YFSETQ. The CDR3 is 14 amino acids. In DNA form, the CDR3 reads TGTGCCAGCAGCTTAGCGGGAGGAGGCACTGAAGCTTTCTTT. Translating it yields CASSLAGGGTEAFF.

This clonotype was seen only once. The chain couples TRBV20-1 to TRBJ2-7, with TRBD2 matching over 8 bases. The V and J ends lost 1 base and 0 bases, in that order; junction bases with no gene match: 8. Germline V lookup: CDR1 DFQATT, CDR2 SNEGSKA (reference sequence). This CDR3 has 16 amino acids. DNA of the CDR3: TGCAGTGCTAGAGCGGCGAGACTAGCGACCTCCTACGAGCAGTACTTC. It codes for CSARAARLATSYEQYF.

CDR3 residues: CASSWAALNEKLFF. In nucleotides, the CDR3 is TGTGCCAGCAGTTGGGCGGCCTTGAATGAAAAACTGTTTTTT. The chain couples TRBV12-3 or TRBV12-4 to TRBJ1-4, with D unclear. V was pared by 4 bases and J by 5 bases, with 11 bases between. The CDR3 is 14 amino acids.

The rearrangement links TRBV9 to TRBJ2-5, with D perhaps TRBD2 (6 bases). This CDR3 has 12 residues. The V end was cut by 3 bases, the J end by 5 bases, with 8 bases between. Germline V gene data show CDR1 as SGDLS and CDR2 as YYNGEE. CDR3 amino acids: CASSGGVETQYF. The CDR3 DNA sequence: TGTGCCAGCAGCGGGGGGGTTGAGACCCAGTACTTC.

This clonotype was counted once. The chain employs TRBV7-9 and TRBJ2-3, with 12 nucleotides matching TRBD2. This CDR3 spans 15 amino acids. J lost 0 bases, V lost 8 bases, and 3 bases had no gene match. Germline CDR1 reads SEHNR; CDR2 reads FQNEAQ (reference sequence). Here the CDR3 reads CASRTSGESTDTQYF. In DNA, the CDR3 is TGTGCCAGCCGGACTAGCGGGGAAAGCACAGATACGCAGTATTTT.

The genes are TRBV3-1 and TRBJ2-7; weak D call: TRBD2 (6 bases). Germline-derived CDR1 and CDR2 are LGHDT and YNNKEL (reference sequence). The ends were cut back, 5 bases at V and 5 bases at J, with 25 bases in the middle. The CDR3 length is 17 residues. DNA of the CDR3: TGTGCCAGCAGCGGAGGGGAACCGGGTCCATCAAACCACGAGCAGTACTTC. Its translation: CASSGGEPGPSNHEQYF.

The chain joins TRBV12-3 or TRBV12-4 to TRBJ2-2, with 9 bases identical to TRBD1. Trimming took 5 bases from V and 7 from J; bases not matched to a gene: 8. The CDR3 sequence is 15 residues long. The CDR3 sequence is CASSADRGGGGELFF. CDR3 bases: TGTGCCAGCAGTGCCGACAGGGGGGGAGGCGGGGAGCTGTTTTTT.

This clonotype was detected a few times. This chain uses TRBV20-1 with TRBJ2-1; D tentatively reads TRBD1 or TRBD2 (5 bases each). The germline CDR1 and CDR2 sequences are DFQATT and SNEGSKA (reference sequence). V lost 5 bases and J lost 3, with 8 bases in between. This CDR3 has 12 amino acids. This CDR3 reads CSASGGYNEQFF. As DNA, the CDR3 is TGCAGTGCTTCTGGGGGCTACAATGAGCAGTTCTTC.

The V and J genes are TRBV15 and TRBJ1-4; D is uncertain. V lost 0 bases and J 0 bases, leaving 8 bases between the germline ends. The CDR3 totals 16 residues. Germline V CDR1 and CDR2: LNHNV, YYDKDF (reference sequence). Here the CDR3 reads CATSRELYATNEKLFF. CDR3 nucleotides: TGTGCCACCAGCAGAGAGCTGTATGCAACTAATGAAAAACTGTTTTTT.

This clonotype was observed once. The rearrangement joins TRBV3-1 to TRBJ1-5; D is ambiguous. From germline, CDR1 is LGHDT and CDR2 YNNKEL (reference sequence). This CDR3 is 14 amino acids long. The V end was cut by 1 base, the J end by 3 bases, with 7 bases between. As DNA, the CDR3 is TGTGCCAGCAGCCAAGGCCACTTCAATCAGCCCCAGCATTTT. It yields the protein CASSQGHFNQPQHF.

This clonotype appeared once. The chain joins TRBV20-1 to TRBJ2-7, with D perhaps given as TRBD1 or TRBD2 (5 bases each). This CDR3 has 15 amino acids. Germline V gives CDR1 DFQATT, CDR2 SNEGSKA (reference sequence). Trimming cost V 0 bases and J 2 bases, with 14 bases left between them. This chain's CDR3 is CSARDRGDWPYEQYF. The DNA of the CDR3 is TGCAGTGCTAGAGATCGAGGGGATTGGCCCTACGAGCAGTACTTC.

This sequence joins TRBV3-1 and TRBJ2-5; D uncertain. Germline values: CDR1 LGHDT, CDR2 YNNKEL (reference sequence). Trimming took off 1 base at V and 1 base at J, with 13 bases between the two ends. This CDR3 contains 16 residues. The CDR3 reads CASSQGVRRLQETQYF. CDR3 bases: TGTGCCAGCAGCCAAGGTGTGCGACGCCTCCAAGAGACCCAGTACTTC.

This chain connects TRBV11-2 to TRBJ2-7, with TRBD1 matching over 9 bases. Germline V gene lookup returns CDR1 SGHAT and CDR2 FQNNGV. This CDR3 is built from 14 residues. J lost 4 bases, V lost 5 bases, and 6 bases had no gene match. The CDR3 nucleotides read TGTGCCAGCAGCCGCCGGGACAGGGCTTACGAGCAGTACGTC. Its protein product is CASSRRDRAYEQYV.

A single count supports this clonotype. This rearrangement joins TRBV12-5 to TRBJ1-3; the D is unclear. Per the germline V gene, CDR1 is LGHNT and CDR2 is FRNRAP. V was pared by 6 bases and J by 0 bases, with 15 bases between. This CDR3 contains 16 residues. CDR3 nucleotides: TGTGCTAGTGGCCCCCTGATCCGGGGCTCTGGAAACACCATATATTTT. Protein product: CASGPLIRGSGNTIYF. Supplemented by reference TRBV12-5 and TRBJ1-3, the full variable domain reads DARVTQTPRHKVTEMGQEVTMRCQPILGHNTVFWYRQTMMQGLELLAYFRNRAPLDDSGMPKDRFSAEMPDATLATLKIQPSEPRDSAVYFCASGPLIRGSGNTIYFGEGSWLTVV.

In its sample, this clonotype was seen once. In nucleotides, the CDR3 is TGTGCCAGCAGCTTAGAGAACGTAGACTATGGCTACACCTTC. Translation gives CASSLENVDYGYTF. The chain links TRBV7-6 to TRBJ1-2, with D unclear. V was clipped by 1 base and J by 3 bases, with 9 bases between them. The CDR3 contains 14 residues. Germline CDR1 is SGHVS and CDR2 is FNYEAQ.

The chain is built from TRBV2 and TRBJ2-3, with D maybe TRBD2 (5 bases). Germline CDR1 is SNHLY and CDR2 is FYNNEI. The CDR3 loop spans 15 amino acids. The V end lost 7 bases, the J end lost 0 bases, and 14 bases lay between the germline ends. DNA of the CDR3: TGTGCCAGCACCGAGGGCGAATCTAGCACAGATACGCAGTATTTT. Translated, it gives CASTEGESSTDTQYF.

The table lists this clonotype with a count of one. The chain couples TRBV6-5 to TRBJ2-3; no reliable D call. The CDR3 covers 14 residues. Between the trimmed V and J ends, which lost 2 bases and 1 base, there was a span of 7 bases. Germline CDR1 is MNHEY and CDR2 is SVGAGI. The CDR3 is CASSYALRTDTQYF. The CDR3 nucleotides are TGTGCCAGCAGTTACGCGCTGCGCACAGATACGCAGTATTTT.

The rearrangement links TRBV7-2 to TRBJ2-1; weak D call: TRBD2 (5 bases). Germline assignment: CDR1 SGHTA and CDR2 FQGNSA. The V and J ends lost 1 base and 9 bases respectively, with 10 bases between them. This CDR3 region has 13 residues. CDR3 protein: CASSLGLGSEQFF. The DNA of the CDR3 is TGTGCCAGCAGCTTAGGACTGGGGAGTGAGCAGTTCTTC.

This chain uses TRBV20-1 with TRBJ1-1; no firm D call. Trimming pared 5 bases from V and 1 base from J, leaving 11 bases between. Germline values: CDR1 DFQATT, CDR2 SNEGSKA (reference sequence). CDR3 length: 13 amino acids. This CDR3 reads CSAEQRRNTEAFF. CDR3 nucleotides: TGCAGTGCTGAGCAGAGAAGGAACACTGAAGCTTTCTTT.

The gene calls are TRBV12-3 or TRBV12-4 and TRBJ2-7; 7 nucleotides line up with TRBD1. The CDR3 loop spans 13 amino acids. V trimming: 6 bases; J trimming: 4 bases; junction bases outside the gene matches: 6. CDR3 loop: CASSGTVVYEQYF. The DNA of the CDR3 is TGTGCCAGCAGCGGGACAGTAGTATACGAGCAGTACTTC.

The chain recombines TRBV29-1 with TRBJ1-2, with D possibly being TRBD1 (5 bases). From germline, CDR1 is SQVTM and CDR2 ANQGSEA. CDR3 size: 13 residues. V lost 2 bases, J lost 3 bases, and 10 bases lay in between. CDR3 sequence reads: CSVEMQGDYGYTF. CDR3 coding DNA: TGCAGCGTTGAAATGCAGGGAGACTATGGCTACACCTTC.

This rearrangement joins TRBV28 to TRBJ2-1, with 8 bases matching TRBD1. Germline V gives CDR1 MDHEN, CDR2 SYDVKM. Germline trimming cut 4 bases from V and 8 bases from J; bases unmatched to any gene: 7. This CDR3 has 14 amino acids. CDR3 DNA: TGTGCCAGCAGTTATGGACAGGGCAACGATGAGCAGTTCTTC. Amino acid sequence: CASSYGQGNDEQFF. The whole variable domain, filled in from reference TRBV28 and TRBJ2-1, reads DVKVTQSSRYLVKRTGEKVFLECVQDMDHENMFWYRQDPGLGLRLIYFSYDVKMKEKGDIPEGYSVSREKKERFSLILESASTNQTSMYLCASSYGQGNDEQFFGPGTRLTVL.

The CDR3 region is CSARDWLTSGDFFPHEQFF. CDR3 DNA: TGCAGTGCTAGAGATTGGTTGACTAGCGGGGACTTTTTCCCCCATGAGCAGTTCTTC. The chain carries TRBV20-1 and TRBJ2-1, with 11 positions matching TRBD2. There are 19 residues in the CDR3. Germline CDR1 is DFQATT and CDR2 is SNEGSKA (reference sequence). The V and J ends lost 0 bases and 8 bases, in that order; junction bases with no gene match: 18.

The chain employs TRBV7-9 and TRBJ2-1; a weak D match, TRBD1 (5 bases). V dropped 7 bases and J dropped 5 bases, with 12 bases sitting between them. This CDR3 region has 13 residues. From germline, CDR1 is SEHNR and CDR2 FQNEAQ (reference sequence). DNA of the CDR3: TGTGCCAGCACCCCGACAGAAAACAATGAGCAGTTCTTC. As protein: CASTPTENNEQFF.

This clonotype is a singleton in its sample. CDR3 coding DNA: TGTGCCAGTAGGATCCGGAATCAGCCCCAGCATTTT. Amino acids: CASRIRNQPQHF. V usage is TRBV19 and J usage is TRBJ1-5; D gene uncertain. This CDR3 has 12 amino acids. The germline V and J ends were trimmed by 6 bases and 4 bases, with 7 bases remaining between them. Looked up from germline, CDR1 is LNHDA and CDR2 is SQIVND (reference sequence).

The chain carries TRBV9 and TRBJ2-1, with D hard to call. Trimming pared 3 bases from V and 6 bases from J, leaving 10 bases between. The CDR3 spans 13 residues. In germline, CDR1 is SGDLS, CDR2 YYNGEE. The chain's CDR3 is CASSASGPNEQFF. CDR3 nucleotides: TGTGCCAGCAGCGCATCGGGCCCCAATGAGCAGTTCTTC.

The genes are TRBV3-1 and TRBJ2-5, with 7 nucleotides matching TRBD2. CDR3 length: 16 amino acids. The V gene's germline CDR1 is LGHDT and CDR2 YNNKEL (reference sequence). The ends lost 3 bases at V and 4 bases at J; junction bases unmatched: 11. DNA for the CDR3: TGTGCCAGCAGCCAGCCCCGGGGGGTAACGAGAGAGACCCAGTACTTC. The encoded protein is CASSQPRGVTRETQYF.